The 13 T cell receptor beta chains in this list originate from one sample, sequenced in a study of cytomegalovirus exposure and HLA in healthy donors (dated by TCRdb to 2016 to 2017). Library creation used the immunoSEQ multiplex PCR assay. For the multiplex PCR, a mixture combining 60 forward primers for TCR Vbeta segments and 13 reverse primers for TCR Jbeta segments was used. This is the immuneACCESS table as TCRdb keeps it, with only in-frame sequences that have V and J called. A part of the clones is gone; compared with another copy, unresolved V genes explain less than half, and the rest is unexplained. For this sample there are about 160,000 clones; around 80% appear just once. Approximately 2% of the sample belongs to the ten largest clones. The sequenced sample consisted of PBMCs. These TCRs come from a man aged 18 to 30 in good health and CMV-seronegative.

The rearrangement links TRBV19 to TRBJ1-5; 9 bases are shared with TRBD1. Germline V gene sequence: CDR1 LNHDA, CDR2 SQIVND (reference sequence). V lost 3 bases to trimming and J lost 1 base; unmatched junction nucleotides: 22. This CDR3 spans 22 amino acids. CDR3 residues: CASSMPQPGQGHARESNQPQHF. The DNA of the CDR3 is TGTGCCAGTAGTATGCCCCAGCCTGGACAGGGGCATGCGAGAGAAAGCAATCAGCCCCAGCATTTT. Filled out from reference TRBV19 and TRBJ1-5, the complete variable domain reads DGGITQSPKYLFRKEGQNVTLSCEQNLNHDAMYWYRQDPGQGLRLIYYSQIVNDFQKGDIAEGYSVSREKKESFPLTVTSAQKNPTAFYLCASSMPQPGQGHARESNQPQHFGDGTRLSIL.

This rearrangement joins TRBV4-1 to TRBJ2-2; 9 bases map to TRBD1. Trimming removed 4 bases from V and 5 bases from J; junction bases left unmatched: 2. The CDR3 length is 14 residues. Germline V gene lookup returns CDR1 MGHRA and CDR2 YSYEKL. The CDR3 bases are TGCGCCAGCAGCCTGACAGGGGGAACCGGGGAGCTGTTTTTT. Translating gives CASSLTGGTGELFF.

The chain couples TRBV4-1 to TRBJ1-3; a weak D match, TRBD1 (6 bases). Germline-derived CDR1 and CDR2 are MGHRA and YSYEKL. The CDR3 has 15 residues. Trimming cost V 4 bases and J 5 bases, with 15 bases left between them. The CDR3: CASSPFLGARNTIYF. CDR3 sequence (DNA): TGCGCCAGCAGCCCCTTCCTGGGGGCTAGAAACACCATATATTTT.

The rearrangement uses TRBV30 and TRBJ1-2, with 9 bases identical to TRBD1. The CDR3 has 15 residues. Germline-derived CDR1 and CDR2 are GTSNPN and SVGIG (reference sequence). Trimming at V came to 4 bases and at J to 5 bases, leaving 11 bases not matched to a gene. CDR3 sequence (DNA): TGTGCCTGGATAAGCCCCGCACAGGGGGCTTATGGCTACACCTTC. Translation: CAWISPAQGAYGYTF.

The V gene is TRBV5-4, the J gene TRBJ2-3, with TRBD2 identical over 11 bases. This CDR3 comprises 16 residues. Trimming removed 3 bases from V and 4 bases from J; junction bases left unmatched: 7. The germline gives CDR1 SGHNT, CDR2 YYREEE (reference sequence). In nucleotides, the CDR3 is TGTGCCAGCAGCTCTCTAGCGGGAGGAGCTGCAGATACGCAGTATTTT. Translating it yields CASSSLAGGAADTQYF.

The chain uses TRBV5-1 and TRBJ2-2, with 7 nucleotides matching TRBD1. This CDR3 comprises 15 residues. Looked up from germline, CDR1 is SGHRS and CDR2 is YFSETQ. V lost 2 bases, J lost 4 bases, and 5 bases stayed unmatched. The CDR3 spells CASSFRDSATGELFF. CDR3 in DNA: TGCGCCAGCAGCTTCAGGGACAGTGCCACCGGGGAGCTGTTTTTT.

Of note for this clone: At the DNA level, this CDR3 is encoded by other sequences in the same sample as well. The chain links TRBV28 to TRBJ2-5, with unresolved D. This CDR3 contains 12 residues. Germline V lookup: CDR1 MDHEN, CDR2 SYDVKM. Between the trimmed V and J ends, which lost 5 bases and 5 bases, there was a span of 9 bases. CDR3 in amino acids: CASSLLRETQYF. The CDR3 nucleotides are TGTGCCAGCAGTCTACTTCGGGAGACCCAGTACTTC.

The chain is built from TRBV18 and TRBJ2-3; TRBD2 aligns across 10 bases. CDR1 KGHSH and CDR2 LQKENI come from the germline V gene. V was clipped by 3 bases and J by 5 bases; unmatched bases: 5. This CDR3 contains 15 residues. CDR3 DNA sequence: TGTGCCAGCTCACCCCTAGCGGGGGCCAGAGATACGCAGTATTTT. It is translated as CASSPLAGARDTQYF.

This clone was detected a few times. V gene TRBV9 combines with J gene TRBJ2-1; 7 nucleotides align to TRBD2. Unmatched junction bases numbered 8, after V lost 4 bases and J lost 4 bases. Germline loops: CDR1 SGDLS, CDR2 YYNGEE. This CDR3 contains 15 residues. This CDR3 is CASSPGGRRYNEQFF. CDR3 coding DNA: TGTGCCAGCAGCCCCGGGGGGAGGCGATACAATGAGCAGTTCTTC.

This chain links TRBV7-3 with TRBJ2-1; TRBD2 matches at 11 bases. This CDR3 contains 15 residues. Trimming cost V 2 bases and J 6 bases; bases outside gene matches: 3. The V gene's germline CDR1 is SGHTA and CDR2 FQGTGA. The CDR3 DNA follows: TGTGCCAGCAGCTTAGGGCTAGCGGGGGGCAATGAGCAGTTCTTC. Its protein is CASSLGLAGGNEQFF. Full variable domain (remainder filled in from reference TRBV7-3 and TRBJ2-1): GAGVSQTPSNKVTEKGKYVELRCDPISGHTALYWYRQSLGQGPEFLIYFQGTGAADDSGLPNDRFFAVRPEGSVSTLKIQRTERGDSAVYLCASSLGLAGGNEQFFGPGTRLTVL.

In this sample, this clone turned up a few times. The V call is TRBV28, the J call TRBJ1-5; 7 bases agree with TRBD1. The CDR3 totals 15 residues. Germline CDR1 MDHEN, CDR2 SYDVKM. The V gene end was trimmed by 5 bases and the J gene end by 1 base; junction bases not matched to a gene: 5. The DNA for the CDR3 is TGTGCCAGCAGTAAGGGGGCTGAAAGCAATCAGCCCCAGCATTTT. This sequence encodes CASSKGAESNQPQHF.

The chain uses TRBV7-2 and TRBJ2-1; D is uncertain. Germline loops: CDR1 SGHTA, CDR2 FQGNSA. Trimming pared 1 base from V and 6 bases from J, leaving 7 bases between. The CDR3 is 13 amino acids. The CDR3 nucleotides are TGTGCCAGCAGCTTAGACTCATCCAATGAGCAGTTCTTC. This translates into CASSLDSSNEQFF.

V usage is TRBV19 and J usage is TRBJ1-6; D not resolved. The V and J ends lost 7 bases and 4 bases respectively, with 8 bases between them. Per germline, CDR1 LNHDA and CDR2 SQIVND (reference sequence). The CDR3 extends over 13 amino acids. CDR3 in amino acids: CASNPSYNSPLHF. The CDR3 nucleotides read TGTGCCAGTAATCCGAGTTATAATTCACCCCTCCACTTT.